This T cell receptor (beta chain) was captured by sequencing in a study of beta chain features in type 1 diabetes. Sequenced material consisted of expressed TCRB transcripts (all of the isolated RNA was reverse transcribed). Clones were read by immunoSEQ multiplex PCR, and TCRdb kept only the in-frame ones, dropping some. The sample carries about 350,000 clones, roughly a fifth recorded once. Sorted populations were all over 95% pure. V gave up 5 bases and J gave up 6 bases; unmatched junction bases: 4. Germline V gene sequence: CDR1 SNHLY, CDR2 FYNNEI. The CDR3 totals 14 residues. The rearrangement joins TRBV2 to TRBJ2-7; 13 nucleotides line up with TRBD2. Specimen: naive CD4+ T cells from blood. The receptor was isolated from a young woman in good health. Here the CDR3 reads CASSWTSGSTEQYF. The CDR3 nucleotides are TGTGCCAGCAGTTGGACTAGCGGGAGTACCGAGCAGTACTTC. Full variable domain (missing parts from reference TRBV2 and TRBJ2-7): EPEVTQTPSHQVTQMGQEVILRCVPISNHLYFYWYRQILGQKVEFLVSFYNNEISEKSEIFDDQFSVERPDGSNFTLKIRSTKLEDSAMYFCASSWTSGSTEQYFGPGTRLTVT.